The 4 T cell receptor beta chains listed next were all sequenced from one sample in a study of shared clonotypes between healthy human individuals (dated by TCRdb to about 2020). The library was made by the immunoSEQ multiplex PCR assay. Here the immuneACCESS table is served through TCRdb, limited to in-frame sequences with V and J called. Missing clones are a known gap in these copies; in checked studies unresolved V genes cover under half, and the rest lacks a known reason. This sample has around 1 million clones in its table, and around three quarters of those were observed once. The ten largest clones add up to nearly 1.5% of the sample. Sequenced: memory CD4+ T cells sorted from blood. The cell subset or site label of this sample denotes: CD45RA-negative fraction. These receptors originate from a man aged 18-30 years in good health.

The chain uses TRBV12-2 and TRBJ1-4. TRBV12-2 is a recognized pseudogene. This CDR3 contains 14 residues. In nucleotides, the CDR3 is TGTGCATGGTGCCCACTGAGGGTCGGTGAAAAACTGTTTTTT. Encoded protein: CAWCPLRVGEKLFF.

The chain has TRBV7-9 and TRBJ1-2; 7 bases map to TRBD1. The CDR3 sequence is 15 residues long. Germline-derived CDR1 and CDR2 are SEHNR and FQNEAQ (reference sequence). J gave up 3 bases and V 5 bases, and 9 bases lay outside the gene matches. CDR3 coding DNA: TGTGCCAGCAGCCCGGGGACAGCGACCTACTATGGCTACACCTTC. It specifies CASSPGTATYYGYTF.

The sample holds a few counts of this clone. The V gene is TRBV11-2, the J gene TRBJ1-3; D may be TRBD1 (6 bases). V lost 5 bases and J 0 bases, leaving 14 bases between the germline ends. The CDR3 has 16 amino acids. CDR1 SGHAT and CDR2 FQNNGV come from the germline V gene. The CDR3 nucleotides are TGTGCCAGCAGCCCCCAGGACAGAGTCTCTGGAAACACCATATATTTT. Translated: CASSPQDRVSGNTIYF.

The CDR3 nucleotides are TGTGCCAGCAAGCAGCAGGGCACTGAAGCTTTCTTT. It codes for CASKQQGTEAFF. The chain couples TRBV6-5 to TRBJ1-1; D might be TRBD1 (5 bases). Per the germline V gene, CDR1 is MNHEY and CDR2 is SVGAGI. The CDR3 is 12 residues long. V lost 7 bases, J lost 4 bases, and 10 bases lay in between.